This T cell receptor (beta chain) was sequenced for a study of identical twins. General study findings and limits: Alpha sequences out of frame and shared by twins had excess low generation probability.

Through template switching, a universal primer site was introduced, and the cDNA contained unique molecular identifiers. TCRdb itself ran the 5' RACE reads through MiXCR, one entry per CDR3 protein. The sample lists around 680,000 distinct CDR3 sequences; 8.6% were seen once. This clonotype occurred a few times. The antigen is undetermined. Germline CDR1 MGHRA, CDR2 YSYEKL. Trimming took 0 bases from V and 2 from J, leaving 7 bases between them. The CDR3 spans 15 residues. The sample also formed part of further work on yellow fever vaccine responses in identical twins.

The specimen sequenced was PBMCs. The chain combines TRBV4-1 with TRBJ2-2; no definite D call. This receptor was taken from a woman younger than 30 in good health. The DNA for the CDR3 is TGCGCCAGCAGCCAAGAAAAGGGAAACACCGGGGAGCTGTTTTTT. Translating it yields CASSQEKGNTGELFF.